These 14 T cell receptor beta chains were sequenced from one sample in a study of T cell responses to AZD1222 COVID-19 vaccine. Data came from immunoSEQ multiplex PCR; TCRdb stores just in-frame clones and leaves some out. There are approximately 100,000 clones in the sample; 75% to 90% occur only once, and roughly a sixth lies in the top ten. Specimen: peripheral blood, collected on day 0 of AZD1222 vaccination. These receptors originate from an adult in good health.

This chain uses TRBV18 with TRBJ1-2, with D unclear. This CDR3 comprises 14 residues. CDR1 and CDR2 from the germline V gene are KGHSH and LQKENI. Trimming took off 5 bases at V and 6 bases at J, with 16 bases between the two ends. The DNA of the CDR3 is TGTGCCAGCTCAGGAGCTAGGGCCGAAAATGGCTACACCTTC. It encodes CASSGARAENGYTF.

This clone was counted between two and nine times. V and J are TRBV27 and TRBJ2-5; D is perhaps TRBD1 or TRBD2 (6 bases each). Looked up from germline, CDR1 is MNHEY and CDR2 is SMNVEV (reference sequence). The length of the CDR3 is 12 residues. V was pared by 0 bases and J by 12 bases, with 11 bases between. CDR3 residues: CASSLSGGHEYF. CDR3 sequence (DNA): TGTGCCAGCAGTTTATCGGGGGGCCACGAGTACTTC.

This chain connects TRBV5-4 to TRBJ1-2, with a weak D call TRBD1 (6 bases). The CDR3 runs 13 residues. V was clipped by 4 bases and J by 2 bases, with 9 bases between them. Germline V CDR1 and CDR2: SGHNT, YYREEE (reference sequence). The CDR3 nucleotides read TGTGCCAGCAGCCAAGACAGGAACTATGGCTACACCTTC. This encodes CASSQDRNYGYTF.

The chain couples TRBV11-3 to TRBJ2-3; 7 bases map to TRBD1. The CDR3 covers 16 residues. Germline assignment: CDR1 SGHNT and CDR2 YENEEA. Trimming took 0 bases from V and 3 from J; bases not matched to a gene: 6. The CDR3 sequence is CASSLDQVGQTDTQYF. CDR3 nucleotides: TGTGCCAGCAGCTTAGATCAGGTGGGACAGACAGATACGCAGTATTTT.

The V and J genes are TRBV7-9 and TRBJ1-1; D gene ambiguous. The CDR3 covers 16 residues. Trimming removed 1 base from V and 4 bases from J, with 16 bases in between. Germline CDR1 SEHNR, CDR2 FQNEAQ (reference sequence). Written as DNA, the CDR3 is TGTGCCAGCAGCTTAGGGATCCGGGCCACGAGCACTGAAGCTTTCTTT. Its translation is CASSLGIRATSTEAFF.

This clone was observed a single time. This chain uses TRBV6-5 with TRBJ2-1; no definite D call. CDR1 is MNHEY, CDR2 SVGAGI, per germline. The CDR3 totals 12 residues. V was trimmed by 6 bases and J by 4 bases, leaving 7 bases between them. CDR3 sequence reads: CASRPAYNEQFF. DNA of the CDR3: TGTGCCAGCAGACCTGCTTACAATGAGCAGTTCTTC.

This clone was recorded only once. Written as DNA, the CDR3 is TGTGCCAGTAGTACGGACAGGGACAATGAGCAGTTCTTC. Its protein is CASSTDRDNEQFF. This chain joins TRBV19 and TRBJ2-1; 8 positions match TRBD1. This CDR3 has 13 amino acids. The germline V gene encodes CDR1 LNHDA and CDR2 SQIVND (reference sequence). V lost 4 bases, J lost 5 bases, and 1 base stayed unmatched.

CDR3 loop: CASSPEGGTYEQYF. The CDR3 DNA is TGCGCCAGCAGCCCGGAGGGGGGTACCTACGAGCAGTACTTC. The chain uses TRBV5-1 and TRBJ2-7; TRBD1 or TRBD2 may be the D gene (6 bases each). This CDR3 is 14 amino acids long. Looked up from germline, CDR1 is SGHRS and CDR2 is YFSETQ. Between the trimmed V and J ends, which lost 4 bases and 2 bases, there was a span of 13 bases.

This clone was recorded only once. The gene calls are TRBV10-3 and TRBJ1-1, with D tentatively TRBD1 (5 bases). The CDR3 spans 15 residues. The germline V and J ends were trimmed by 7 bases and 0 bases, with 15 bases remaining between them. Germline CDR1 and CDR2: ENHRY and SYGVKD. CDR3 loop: CAIKGTASMNTEAFF. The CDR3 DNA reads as TGTGCCATCAAAGGGACCGCGAGTATGAACACTGAAGCTTTCTTT.

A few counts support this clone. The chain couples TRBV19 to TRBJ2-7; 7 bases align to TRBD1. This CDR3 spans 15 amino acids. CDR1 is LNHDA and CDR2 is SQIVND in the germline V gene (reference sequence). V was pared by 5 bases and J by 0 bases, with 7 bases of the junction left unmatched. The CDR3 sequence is CASSPWTGNSYEQYF. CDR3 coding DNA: TGTGCCAGTAGTCCTTGGACAGGAAACTCCTACGAGCAGTACTTC.

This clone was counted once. The CDR3 DNA reads TGTGCCAGCAGCCACGGGACTAGCGAGGGAGAGACCCAGTACTTC. The encoded protein is CASSHGTSEGETQYF. The chain is built from TRBV4-2 and TRBJ2-5; 10 bases match TRBD2. Germline-derived CDR1 and CDR2 are LGHNA and YNFKEQ. V was pared by 3 bases and J by 4 bases, with 5 bases of the junction left unmatched. CDR3 length: 15 amino acids.

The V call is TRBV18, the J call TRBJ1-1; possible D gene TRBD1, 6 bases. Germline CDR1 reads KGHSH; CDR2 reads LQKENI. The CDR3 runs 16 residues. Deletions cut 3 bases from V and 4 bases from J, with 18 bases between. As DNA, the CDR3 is TGTGCCAGCTCACCTTCAGCATTACAGGGAATCACTGAAGCTTTCTTT. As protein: CASSPSALQGITEAFF.

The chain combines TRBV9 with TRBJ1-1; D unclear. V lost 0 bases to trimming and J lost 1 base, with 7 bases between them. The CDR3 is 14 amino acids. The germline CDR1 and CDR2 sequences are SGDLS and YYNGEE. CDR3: CASSVEGRNTEAFF. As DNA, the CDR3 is TGTGCCAGCAGCGTAGAGGGCAGGAACACTGAAGCTTTCTTT. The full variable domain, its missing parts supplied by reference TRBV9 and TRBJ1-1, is DSGVTQTPKHLITATGQRVTLRCSPRSGDLSVYWYQQSLDQGLQFLIQYYNGEERAKGNILERFSAQQFPDLHSELNLSSLELGDSALYFCASSVEGRNTEAFFGQGTRLTVV.

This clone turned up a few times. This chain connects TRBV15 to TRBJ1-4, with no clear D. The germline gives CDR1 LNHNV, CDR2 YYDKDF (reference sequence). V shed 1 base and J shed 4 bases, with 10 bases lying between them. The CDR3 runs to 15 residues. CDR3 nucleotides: TGTGCCACCAGCAGAGTACACAGTTTTAATGAAAAACTGTTTTTT. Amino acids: CATSRVHSFNEKLFF.